What follows describes a single T cell receptor beta chain. The data derive from a study of T cell changes during pregnancy in multiple sclerosis. TCRdb keeps only in-frame clones here, not all; method: immunoSEQ multiplex PCR. The repertoire holds approximately 59,000 clones, with about 90% as singletons. The receptor's source is a female donor in good health, enrolled as a control in a pregnancy study. Material: peripheral blood, obtained in the third trimester of pregnancy.

DNA for the CDR3: TGCGCCAGCAGCTTGGGGGGTCGGGACTACAATGAGCAGTTCTTC. Protein product: CASSLGGRDYNEQFF. The rearrangement uses TRBV5-1 and TRBJ2-1, with a tentative D call TRBD2 (5 bases). Trimming removed 0 bases from V and 3 bases from J, with 10 bases in between. The CDR3 is made up of 15 amino acids. Looked up from germline, CDR1 is SGHRS and CDR2 is YFSETQ.